Below, 28 T cell receptor beta chains from the same sample are listed, as sequenced in a study of shared clonotypes between healthy human individuals. TCRdb's copy holds only in-frame clones and misses some; the assay was immunoSEQ multiplex PCR. This sample has roughly 720,000 clones, with about nine tenths found just once. Sequences were obtained from memory CD8+ T cells from PBMCs. The subset here: CD45RO+ cells pooled with CCR7-negative TemRA cells. The receptor set was obtained from a young man in good health. Some clones in this sample may be carry-over from other donors' samples.

The rearrangement uses TRBV4-3 and TRBJ1-5, with D uncertain. Between the trimmed V and J ends, which lost 1 base and 0 bases, there was a span of 16 bases. The V gene's germline CDR1 is LGHNA and CDR2 YSLEER. The CDR3 extends over 18 amino acids. The CDR3 nucleotides are TGCGCCAGCAGCCAAGTTTTGCAGGCTGCATATAGCAATCAGCCCCAGCATTTT. Its translation: CASSQVLQAAYSNQPQHF.

The chain employs TRBV12-5 and TRBJ2-5, with D uncertain. This CDR3 has 13 residues. The ends were cut back, 4 bases at V and 3 bases at J, with 9 bases in the middle. Germline CDR1 LGHNT, CDR2 FRNRAP. CDR3 DNA sequence: TGTGCTAGTGGTTCGGACGGAGAAGAGACCCAGTACTTC. This codes for CASGSDGEETQYF.

The chain combines TRBV15 with TRBJ2-3; D possibly uses TRBD1 or TRBD2 (6 bases each). The CDR3 spans 17 residues. Per the germline V gene, CDR1 is LNHNV and CDR2 is YYDKDF (reference sequence). The ends were cut back, 1 base at V and 1 base at J, with 15 bases in the middle. CDR3 sequence reads: CATSRVVGGGGTDTQYF. The DNA of the CDR3 is TGTGCCACCAGCAGAGTGGTGGGGGGCGGTGGCACAGATACGCAGTATTTT.

This chain joins TRBV9 and TRBJ1-1; D remains unclear. Trimming stripped 0 bases from V and 0 bases from J, with 9 bases between. The CDR3 extends over 15 amino acids. Per germline, CDR1 SGDLS and CDR2 YYNGEE. The CDR3 sequence is CASSVGALMNTEAFF. CDR3 nucleotides: TGTGCCAGCAGCGTAGGGGCCTTAATGAACACTGAAGCTTTCTTT.

The J gene is TRBJ1-5, the V gene TRBV5-5, with no clear D. Per the germline V gene, CDR1 is SGHKS and CDR2 is YYEKEE (reference sequence). V was cut by 4 bases and J by 6 bases, with 20 bases left in between. This CDR3 is 16 amino acids long. The CDR3 region is CASSTEVNPGPQPQHF. CDR3 DNA sequence: TGTGCCAGCAGCACGGAGGTGAATCCCGGCCCTCAGCCCCAGCATTTT.

The chain employs TRBV4-3 and TRBJ2-2; D may be TRBD1 or TRBD2 (5 bases each). Germline V CDR1 and CDR2: LGHNA, YSLEER. The CDR3 spans 16 residues. V was pared by 4 bases and J by 6 bases, with 18 bases between. The CDR3 loop is CASSPTAGAMAGELFF. The DNA for the CDR3 is TGCGCCAGCAGCCCGACCGCCGGGGCCATGGCCGGGGAGCTGTTTTTT.

This clone was seen a single time. The genes are TRBV9 and TRBJ2-7, with D perhaps assigned TRBD1 or TRBD2 (6 bases each). Germline lookup yields CDR1 SGDLS and CDR2 YYNGEE. The CDR3 is 15 residues long. V lost 2 bases and J 0 bases, leaving 12 bases between the germline ends. The CDR3 region has the DNA TGTGCCAGCAGCGTGGCGGGACACAGCTCCTACGAGCAGTACTTC. Protein product: CASSVAGHSSYEQYF.

The rearrangement uses TRBV6-5 and TRBJ2-7, with D uncertain. This CDR3 has 14 amino acids. CDR1 MNHEY and CDR2 SVGAGI come from the germline V gene. V shed 3 bases and J shed 1 base, with 10 bases lying between them. The CDR3 here is CASSYEASSYEQYF. The CDR3 nucleotides are TGTGCCAGCAGTTATGAAGCATCGTCCTACGAGCAGTACTTC.

The chain carries TRBV7-9 and TRBJ1-4, with D possibly matching TRBD1 (5 bases). The CDR3 totals 16 residues. With 5 bases removed from V and 10 bases from J, the gap between germline ends came to 23 bases. Per germline, CDR1 SEHNR and CDR2 FQNEAQ (reference sequence). CDR3: CASSAALSREGRKLFF. The CDR3 region has the DNA TGTGCCAGCAGCGCGGCCCTTTCCAGGGAGGGTAGAAAACTGTTTTTT.

The chain carries TRBV4-1 and TRBJ2-5; 8 bases align to TRBD2. The J call is uncertain, as TRBJ2-7 better fits the DNA end. The CDR3 runs 15 residues. Germline CDR1 and CDR2: MGHRA and YSYEKL. CDR3: CASSQTPGTSYEQYF. In DNA form, the CDR3 reads TGCGCCAGCAGCCAGACGCCCGGGACTAGTTACGAGCAGTACTTC.

Only a few counts were recorded for this clone. The gene calls are TRBV27 and TRBJ1-2, with 7 bases aligning to TRBD1. Germline V gives CDR1 MNHEY, CDR2 SMNVEV (reference sequence). The V and J ends lost 5 bases and 6 bases, in that order; junction bases with no gene match: 6. The length of the CDR3 is 13 residues. CDR3 protein: CASSQTGFHGYTF. CDR3 bases: TGTGCCAGCAGTCAGACAGGGTTTCATGGCTACACCTTC.

The gene calls are TRBV27 and TRBJ2-7, with D possibly matching TRBD1 (6 bases). Trimming stripped 7 bases from V and 5 bases from J, with 18 bases between. The length of the CDR3 is 14 residues. Germline CDR1 and CDR2: MNHEY and SMNVEV (reference sequence). The CDR3 loop reads CASNAPGTLNEQYF. For the CDR3, the DNA is TGTGCCAGCAACGCCCCCGGGACACTGAACGAGCAGTACTTC.

This chain's CDR3 is CASSPPDVGLYGYTF. The CDR3 DNA is TGTGCCAGCTCACCCCCCGATGTAGGGCTCTATGGCTACACCTTC. The V call is TRBV18, the J call TRBJ1-2; D is undetermined. CDR3 length equals 15 residues. Germline loops: CDR1 KGHSH, CDR2 LQKENI. V was cut by 3 bases and J by 4 bases, with 15 bases left in between.

This chain links TRBV5-1 with TRBJ2-1; 14 bases agree with TRBD2. Germline CDR1 reads SGHRS; CDR2 reads YFSETQ. CDR3 size: 13 residues. The V segment lost 7 bases and the J segment 9 bases; nucleotides outside the gene matches: 3. CDR3 region: CASGTSGSGEQFF. For the CDR3, the DNA is TGCGCCAGCGGGACTAGCGGGAGTGGTGAGCAGTTCTTC. The full variable domain, its missing parts supplied by reference TRBV5-1 and TRBJ2-1, is KAGVTQTPRYLIKTRGQQVTLSCSPISGHRSVSWYQQTPGQGLQFLFEYFSETQRNKGNFPGRFSGRQFSNSRSEMNVSTLELGDSALYLCASGTSGSGEQFFGPGTRLTVL.

Of note for this clone: An end of the junction differs from the germline gene, which may be a read error. The rearrangement uses TRBV10-3 and TRBJ2-7, with D unclear. This CDR3 has 12 amino acids. The germline CDR1 and CDR2 sequences are ENHRY and SYGVKD. CDR3 sequence (DNA): TGTGCCATCAGAGAGTCCACATACGAGCAGTACTTC. Protein product: CAIRESTYEQYF.

The CDR3 spells CASTLLGLNTEAFF. The CDR3 region has the DNA TGTGCCAGCACCCTCCTGGGGCTGAACACTGAAGCTTTCTTT. This sequence joins TRBV27 and TRBJ1-1, with D maybe TRBD1 (5 bases). V was pared by 7 bases and J by 0 bases, with 12 bases between. Germline loops: CDR1 MNHEY, CDR2 SMNVEV (reference sequence). The CDR3 is made up of 14 amino acids.

V and J are TRBV2 and TRBJ2-7; D not resolved. From germline, CDR1 is SNHLY and CDR2 FYNNEI. This CDR3 is built from 13 residues. V lost 8 bases and J 4 bases, leaving 15 bases between the germline ends. CDR3 amino acids: CASLHSVLYEQYF. CDR3 bases: TGTGCCAGCTTGCATTCAGTATTATACGAGCAGTACTTC.

The chain couples TRBV6-1 to TRBJ2-5; D uncertain. Germline V gene lookup returns CDR1 MNHNS and CDR2 SASEGT. V lost 5 bases to trimming and J lost 4 bases, with 17 bases between them. This CDR3 spans 15 amino acids. CDR3 loop: CASSHRPGTAETQYF. The CDR3, as DNA: TGTGCCAGCAGTCACCGGCCCGGAACAGCAGAGACCCAGTACTTC.

This chain connects TRBV9 to TRBJ2-1; 12 bases line up with TRBD2. V lost 2 bases, J lost 8 bases, and 11 bases stayed unmatched. This CDR3 is 17 amino acids long. In germline, CDR1 is SGDLS, CDR2 YYNGEE. The CDR3 loop is CASSVRLAGVGLDEQFF. As DNA, the CDR3 is TGTGCCAGCAGCGTCAGACTAGCGGGAGTGGGGCTAGATGAGCAGTTCTTC.

The chain has TRBV5-6 and TRBJ2-5; 13 bases line up with TRBD2. The DNA end is more similar to TRBJ2-7, so the J call may be wrong. The CDR3 is 16 amino acids. The germline V gene encodes CDR1 SGHDT and CDR2 YYEEEE. The CDR3 nucleotides read TGTGCCAGCAGCCCGGGACTAGCGGGACTTTCTTCCGAGCAGTACTTC. Encoded protein: CASSPGLAGLSSEQYF.

Concerning this clone: The junction does not match germline at one end; this may be a read error. The V call is TRBV6-5, the J call TRBJ2-7; D uncertain. There are 13 residues in the CDR3. CDR1 is MNHEY and CDR2 is SVGAGI in the germline V gene. CDR3 DNA sequence: TGTGCCATCAGTGAGTCAAGGGTTTCCGAGCAGTACTTC. Translation gives CAISESRVSEQYF.

The chain recombines TRBV14 with TRBJ2-1; 7 nucleotides align to TRBD1. Trimming at V came to 4 bases and at J to 9 bases, leaving 6 bases not matched to a gene. The length of the CDR3 is 13 residues. CDR1 and CDR2 (germline): SGHDN, FVKESK. For the CDR3, the DNA is TGTGCCAGCAGCCGTGACAGGGCCACTGAGCAGTTCTTC. This sequence encodes CASSRDRATEQFF. Using reference TRBV14 and TRBJ2-1 for the parts outside the CDR3, the full variable domain is EAGVTQFPSHSVIEKGQTVTLRCDPISGHDNLYWYRRVMGKEIKFLLHFVKESKQDESGMPNNRFLAERTGGTYSTLKVQPAELEDSGVYFCASSRDRATEQFFGPGTRLTVL.

This clone has just one count. The chain uses TRBV28 and TRBJ2-5; 10 nucleotides match TRBD2. The CDR3 spans 15 residues. Germline V gene lookup returns CDR1 MDHEN and CDR2 SYDVKM. Trimming took 6 bases from V and 7 from J; bases not matched to a gene: 11. Here the CDR3 DNA reads TGTGCCAGCAGATGGGGCCTAGCGGGAGAAGGGACCCAGTACTTC. Its protein is CASRWGLAGEGTQYF.

The genes are TRBV7-4 and TRBJ1-4; D is ambiguous. CDR1 SGHVT and CDR2 SQSDAQ come from the germline V gene. This CDR3 has 17 amino acids. V was pared by 7 bases and J by 8 bases, with 26 bases between. CDR3 sequence reads: CASIDKMKGVPGEKLFF. DNA of the CDR3: TGTGCCAGCATCGACAAGATGAAGGGAGTTCCGGGGGAAAAACTGTTTTTT.

This clone came up a few times. The CDR3 region is CASSQVVWMAGPSLGSAGELFF. CDR3 bases: TGCGCCAGCAGCCAAGTGGTCTGGATGGCGGGACCCTCCTTGGGAAGCGCCGGGGAGCTGTTTTTT. This sequence joins TRBV4-3 and TRBJ2-2, with D perhaps matching TRBD2 (6 bases). With 1 base removed from V and 6 bases from J, the gap between germline ends came to 33 bases. The CDR3 sequence is 22 residues long. Germline V CDR1 and CDR2: LGHNA, YSLEER.

This chain uses TRBV29-1 with TRBJ2-5; TRBD2 agrees at 12 bases. Near its end, the DNA agrees better with TRBJ2-7, so the J call may be wrong. CDR1 is SQVTM and CDR2 is ANQGSEA in the germline V gene. This CDR3 region has 16 residues. This CDR3 is CSVEDPGLAGSYEQYF. The DNA of the CDR3 is TGCAGCGTTGAAGATCCGGGACTAGCGGGCTCCTACGAGCAGTACTTC.

The V and J genes are TRBV15 and TRBJ1-4; D uncertain. The V gene lost 5 bases and the J gene lost 7 bases, with 17 bases spanning the gap. Germline V gene lookup returns CDR1 LNHNV and CDR2 YYDKDF (reference sequence). The CDR3 is 15 residues long. DNA of the CDR3: TGTGCCACCAGCGAATCTAGGGTTAAGGGTGAAAAACTGTTTTTT. Protein: CATSESRVKGEKLFF.

This clone occurred a few times. The chain couples TRBV19 to TRBJ1-2; D possibly corresponds to TRBD1 (6 bases). CDR1 LNHDA and CDR2 SQIVND come from the germline V gene (reference sequence). The CDR3 is made up of 14 amino acids. V dropped 7 bases and J dropped 7 bases, with 19 bases sitting between them. The chain's CDR3 is CASKGFGGHTGYTF. The CDR3 DNA follows: TGTGCCAGTAAAGGGTTCGGGGGGCATACTGGCTACACCTTC.